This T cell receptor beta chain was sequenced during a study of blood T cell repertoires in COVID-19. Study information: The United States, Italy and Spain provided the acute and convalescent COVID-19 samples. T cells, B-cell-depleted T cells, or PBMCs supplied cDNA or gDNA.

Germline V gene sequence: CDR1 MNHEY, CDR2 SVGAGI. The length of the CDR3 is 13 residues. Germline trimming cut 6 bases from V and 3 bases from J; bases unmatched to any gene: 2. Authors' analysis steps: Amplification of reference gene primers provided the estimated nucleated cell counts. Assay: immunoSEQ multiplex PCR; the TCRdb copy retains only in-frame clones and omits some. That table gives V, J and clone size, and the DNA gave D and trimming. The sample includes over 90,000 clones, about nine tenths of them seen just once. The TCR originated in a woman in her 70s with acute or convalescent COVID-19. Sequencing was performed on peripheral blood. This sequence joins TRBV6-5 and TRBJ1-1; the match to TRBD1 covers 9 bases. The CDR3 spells CASRGQGYTEAFF. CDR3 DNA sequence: TGTGCCAGCAGGGGACAGGGTTACACTGAAGCTTTCTTT.